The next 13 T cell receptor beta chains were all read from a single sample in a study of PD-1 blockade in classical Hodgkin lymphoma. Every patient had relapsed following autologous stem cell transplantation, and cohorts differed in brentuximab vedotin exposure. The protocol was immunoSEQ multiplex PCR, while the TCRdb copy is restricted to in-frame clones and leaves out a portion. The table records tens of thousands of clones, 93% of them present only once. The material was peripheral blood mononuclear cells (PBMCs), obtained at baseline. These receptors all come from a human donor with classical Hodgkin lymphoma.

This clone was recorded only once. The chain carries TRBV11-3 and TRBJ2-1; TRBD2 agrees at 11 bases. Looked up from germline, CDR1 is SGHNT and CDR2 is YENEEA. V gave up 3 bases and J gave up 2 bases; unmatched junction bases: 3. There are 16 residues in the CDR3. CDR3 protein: CASSFSGRGTYNEQFF. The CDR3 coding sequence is TGTGCCAGCAGCTTTAGCGGGAGGGGGACCTACAATGAGCAGTTCTTC.

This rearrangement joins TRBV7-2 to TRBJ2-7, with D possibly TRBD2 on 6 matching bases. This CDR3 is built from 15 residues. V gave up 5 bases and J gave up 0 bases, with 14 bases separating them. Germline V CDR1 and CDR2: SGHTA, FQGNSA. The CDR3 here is CASSPSAGSSYEQYF. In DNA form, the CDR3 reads TGTGCCAGCAGCCCCTCTGCGGGAAGCTCCTACGAGCAGTACTTC.

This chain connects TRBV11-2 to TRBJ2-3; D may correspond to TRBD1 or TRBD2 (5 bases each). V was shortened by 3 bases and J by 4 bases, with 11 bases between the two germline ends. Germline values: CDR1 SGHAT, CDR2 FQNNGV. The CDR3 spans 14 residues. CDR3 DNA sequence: TGTGCCAGCAGCTTCGGGGCTTTGGCAGATACGCAGTATTTT. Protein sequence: CASSFGALADTQYF.

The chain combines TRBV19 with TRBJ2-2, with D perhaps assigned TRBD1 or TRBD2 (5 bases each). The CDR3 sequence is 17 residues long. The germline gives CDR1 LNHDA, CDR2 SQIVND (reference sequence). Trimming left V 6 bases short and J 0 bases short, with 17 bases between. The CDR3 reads CASSRGETRANTGELFF. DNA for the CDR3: TGTGCCAGTAGCCGAGGGGAGACTCGCGCGAACACCGGGGAGCTGTTTTTT.

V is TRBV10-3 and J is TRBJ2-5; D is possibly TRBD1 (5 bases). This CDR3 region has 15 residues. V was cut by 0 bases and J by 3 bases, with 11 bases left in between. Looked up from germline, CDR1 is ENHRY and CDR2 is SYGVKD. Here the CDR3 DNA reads TGTGCCATCAGTGAGTCGCAGGGCCCTAAAGAGACCCAGTACTTC. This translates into CAISESQGPKETQYF.

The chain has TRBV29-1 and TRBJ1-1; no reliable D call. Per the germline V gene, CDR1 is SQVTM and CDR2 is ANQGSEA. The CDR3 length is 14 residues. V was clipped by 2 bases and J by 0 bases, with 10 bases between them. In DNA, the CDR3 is TGCAGCGTTGAATTGCGGACCGTGAACACTGAAGCTTTCTTT. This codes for CSVELRTVNTEAFF. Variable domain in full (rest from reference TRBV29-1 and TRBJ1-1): SAVISQKPSRDICQRGTSLTIQCQVDSQVTMMFWYRQQPGQSLTLIATANQGSEATYESGFVIDKFPISRPNLTFSTLTVSNMSPEDSSIYLCSVELRTVNTEAFFGQGTRLTVV.

The chain's CDR3 is CASSVASGGLDTQYF. The DNA for the CDR3 is TGTGCCAGCAGCGTAGCTAGCGGGGGGTTAGATACGCAGTATTTT. The rearrangement links TRBV9 to TRBJ2-3, with 11 bases identical to TRBD2. The CDR3 is 15 residues long. CDR1 is SGDLS, CDR2 YYNGEE, per germline. Trimming took 0 bases from V and 5 from J; bases not matched to a gene: 2.

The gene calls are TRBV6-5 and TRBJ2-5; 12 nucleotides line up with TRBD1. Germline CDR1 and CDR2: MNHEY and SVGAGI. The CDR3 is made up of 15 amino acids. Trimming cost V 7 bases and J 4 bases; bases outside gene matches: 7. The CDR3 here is CASTQGQGAGETQYF. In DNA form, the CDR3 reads TGTGCCAGCACCCAGGGACAGGGGGCAGGAGAGACCCAGTACTTC.

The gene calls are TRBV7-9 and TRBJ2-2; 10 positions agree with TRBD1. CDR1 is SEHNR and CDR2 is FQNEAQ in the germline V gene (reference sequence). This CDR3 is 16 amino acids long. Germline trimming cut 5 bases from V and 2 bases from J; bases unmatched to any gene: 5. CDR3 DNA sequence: TGTGCCAGCAGCGACCGGGACAGGGGCAACACCGGGGAGCTGTTTTTT. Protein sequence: CASSDRDRGNTGELFF.

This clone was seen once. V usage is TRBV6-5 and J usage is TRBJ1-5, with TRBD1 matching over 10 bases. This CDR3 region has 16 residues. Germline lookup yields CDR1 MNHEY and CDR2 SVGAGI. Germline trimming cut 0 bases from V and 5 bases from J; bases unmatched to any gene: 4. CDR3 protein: CASSYSGTGVDQPQHF. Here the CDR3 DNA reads TGTGCCAGCAGTTACTCCGGGACAGGGGTAGATCAGCCCCAGCATTTT.

CDR3 sequence reads: CASSLSGGSYNEQFF. CDR3 nucleotide sequence: TGTGCCAGCAGCTTATCGGGCGGCTCCTACAATGAGCAGTTCTTC. The genes are TRBV11-2 and TRBJ2-1; D not certain. From germline, CDR1 is SGHAT and CDR2 FQNNGV. This CDR3 comprises 15 residues. Trimming shortened V by 2 bases and J by 0 bases, and 8 bases separated the two germline ends.

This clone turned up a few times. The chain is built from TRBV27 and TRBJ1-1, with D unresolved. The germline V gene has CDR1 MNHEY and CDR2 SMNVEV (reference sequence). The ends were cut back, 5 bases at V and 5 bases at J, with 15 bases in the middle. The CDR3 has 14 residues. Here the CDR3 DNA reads TGTGCCAGCAGTGCCGTGGGCCTGGGGACTGAAGCTTTCTTT. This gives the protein CASSAVGLGTEAFF.

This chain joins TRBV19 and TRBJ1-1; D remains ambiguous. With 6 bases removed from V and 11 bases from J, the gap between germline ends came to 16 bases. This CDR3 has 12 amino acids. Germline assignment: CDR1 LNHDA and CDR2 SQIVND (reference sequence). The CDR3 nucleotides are TGTGCCAGTAGACCGGACTATCCTACGGCTTTCTTT. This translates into CASRPDYPTAFF.